Listed below are T cell receptor beta chains from one sample, sequenced in a study. TCRdb re-derived calls from the 5' RACE reads in MiXCR, one entry per CDR3 protein. The profile shows over 5,000 distinct CDR3 sequences, approximately 31% of them singletons. The sample taken for sequencing was naive CD4+ T cells sorted from a lymph node. These receptors all stem from a female donor with breast cancer. Each CDR3 is given with its conserved first and last residue. Fields, in order: V gene, clone size, J gene, D gene, CDR3 DNA, CDR3 protein. The D gene is left open where the match is weak. A clone size is listed for some rows: how often the clone was seen (once, few, many), or a class if it is expanded.

V gene: TRBV5-1
clone size: few
J gene: TRBJ2-1
D gene: TRBD2
CDR3 DNA: TGCGCCAGCAGCTTAATGACTAGCGGGAGCCACAATGAGCAGTTCTTC
CDR3 protein: CASSLMTSGSHNEQFF

V gene: TRBV5-1
clone size: once
J gene: TRBJ1-3
D gene: -
CDR3 DNA: TGCGCCAGCAGCCCCCGTGGGATGGGTGGAAACACCATATATTTT
CDR3 protein: CASSPRGMGGNTIYF

V gene: TRBV29-1
clone size: medium-sized
J gene: TRBJ1-2
D gene: -
CDR3 DNA: TGCAGCGTTGAACCGGGGGACGGCGGCTACACCTTC
CDR3 protein: CSVEPGDGGYTF

V gene: TRBV20-1
clone size: -
J gene: TRBJ2-3
D gene: -
CDR3 DNA: TGCAGTGCTAACCCAGGGGCAGATACGCAGTATTTT
CDR3 protein: CSANPGADTQYF

V gene: TRBV4-2
clone size: few
J gene: TRBJ2-1
D gene: TRBD2
CDR3 DNA: TGTGCCAGCAGCCAAGAAGCCAGCGGGAGTTACAATGAGCAGTTCTTC
CDR3 protein: CASSQEASGSYNEQFF

V gene: TRBV11-2
clone size: -
J gene: TRBJ2-7
D gene: -
CDR3 DNA: TGTGCCAGCAGCCTGCCATGGCTCAACGAGCAGTACTTC
CDR3 protein: CASSLPWLNEQYF

V gene: TRBV29-1
clone size: large
J gene: TRBJ1-1
D gene: -
CDR3 DNA: TGCAGCGTTACGACAACTATGAACACTGAAGCTTTCTTT
CDR3 protein: CSVTTTMNTEAFF

V gene: TRBV7-2
clone size: medium-sized
J gene: TRBJ1-2
D gene: -
CDR3 DNA: TGTGCCAGCAGCGTACTAATCCGGGACTATGGCTACACCTTC
CDR3 protein: CASSVLIRDYGYTF

V gene: TRBV7-2
clone size: -
J gene: TRBJ2-3
D gene: -
CDR3 DNA: TGTGCCAGCAAACCACCGGCGACAGATACGCAGTATTTT
CDR3 protein: CASKPPATDTQYF

V gene: TRBV5-1
clone size: once
J gene: TRBJ1-2
D gene: -
CDR3 DNA: TGCGCCAGCAGCTTGGACAGGGACGGCGGCTACACCTTC
CDR3 protein: CASSLDRDGGYTF

V gene: TRBV21-1
clone size: -
J gene: TRBJ2-1
D gene: -
CDR3 DNA: TGTGCCAGCAGCAAAGCGCAAACTAGCGGGGGCCATGAGCAGTTCTTC
CDR3 protein: CASSKAQTSGGHEQFF

V gene: TRBV6-5
clone size: -
J gene: TRBJ2-5
D gene: -
CDR3 DNA: TGTGCCAGCAGAGGGTTGGGGACGGAGACCCAGTACTTC
CDR3 protein: CASRGLGTETQYF

V gene: TRBV4-2
clone size: few
J gene: TRBJ2-5
D gene: TRBD2
CDR3 DNA: TGTGCCAGCAGCCAAGATGCACCACTAGCGGGACTTCAAGAGACCCAGTACTTC
CDR3 protein: CASSQDAPLAGLQETQYF

V gene: TRBV7-2
clone size: few
J gene: TRBJ2-3
D gene: TRBD2
CDR3 DNA: TGTGCCAGCAGCCCCAGGGGTAGGAGACTAGCGGGCCTCACAGATACGCAGTATTTT
CDR3 protein: CASSPRGRRLAGLTDTQYF

V gene: TRBV7-2
clone size: few
J gene: TRBJ2-3
D gene: -
CDR3 DNA: TGTGCCAGCAGCCAGTCCCAGGGAGTTATAGATACGCAGTATTTT
CDR3 protein: CASSQSQGVIDTQYF

V gene: TRBV5-1
clone size: -
J gene: TRBJ2-3
D gene: -
CDR3 DNA: TGCGCCAGCAGCTGGATTTGGACAGGCACAGATACGCAGTATTTT
CDR3 protein: CASSWIWTGTDTQYF

V gene: TRBV29-1
clone size: medium-sized
J gene: TRBJ1-1
D gene: -
CDR3 DNA: TGCAGCGTTGTGGGTAGGGAAGAGGGCACTGAAGCTTTCTTT
CDR3 protein: CSVVGREEGTEAFF

V gene: TRBV11-2
clone size: few
J gene: TRBJ1-6
D gene: -
CDR3 DNA: TGTGCCAGCAGTACAATGCGTTTTCAGGGTTCACCCCTCCACTTT
CDR3 protein: CASSTMRFQGSPLHF

V gene: TRBV5-1
clone size: -
J gene: TRBJ2-1
D gene: -
CDR3 DNA: TGCGCCAGCAGCTTCAGAAGCAGCAGGGATGAGCAGTTCTTC
CDR3 protein: CASSFRSSRDEQFF

V gene: TRBV5-1
clone size: -
J gene: TRBJ2-1
D gene: TRBD2
CDR3 DNA: TGCGCCAGCAGCACGGGGACTAGCGGGGCAAACAATGAGCAGTTCTTT
CDR3 protein: CASSTGTSGANNEQFF

V gene: TRBV7-2
clone size: medium-sized
J gene: TRBJ2-2
D gene: -
CDR3 DNA: TGTGCCAGCAGCACCTCGTTCGGGGAGCTGTTTTTT
CDR3 protein: CASSTSFGELFF

V gene: TRBV20-1
clone size: -
J gene: TRBJ2-3
D gene: -
CDR3 DNA: TGCAGTGCCTCCATTCCCGGGGTCACGGATACGCAGTATTTT
CDR3 protein: CSASIPGVTDTQYF

V gene: TRBV7-9
clone size: medium-sized
J gene: TRBJ1-1
D gene: -
CDR3 DNA: TGTGCCAGCAGCTTAGAGAACCCGAACACTGAAGCTTTCTTT
CDR3 protein: CASSLENPNTEAFF

V gene: TRBV4-2
clone size: medium-sized
J gene: TRBJ2-7
D gene: -
CDR3 DNA: TGTGCCAGCAGCCAAGATGCCGCATACGAGCAGTACTTC
CDR3 protein: CASSQDAAYEQYF

V gene: TRBV4-3
clone size: medium-sized
J gene: TRBJ1-2
D gene: -
CDR3 DNA: TGCGCCAGCAGCCAAGGTCTCGGGGGGCTAGATGGCTACACCTTC
CDR3 protein: CASSQGLGGLDGYTF

V gene: TRBV10-2
clone size: -
J gene: TRBJ1-5
D gene: -
CDR3 DNA: TGCGCCAGCAGTGATCGGGGGAATCAGCCCCAGCATTTT
CDR3 protein: CASSDRGNQPQHF

V gene: TRBV28
clone size: -
J gene: TRBJ2-6
D gene: -
CDR3 DNA: TGTGCCAGCAGTGACGTGGACCGCTTAACTGGGGCCAACGTCCTGACTTTC
CDR3 protein: CASSDVDRLTGANVLTF

V gene: TRBV7-9
clone size: -
J gene: TRBJ2-7
D gene: -
CDR3 DNA: TGTGCCAGCAGCTTACTAGGTCAGTCGGCCGAGCAGTACTTC
CDR3 protein: CASSLLGQSAEQYF